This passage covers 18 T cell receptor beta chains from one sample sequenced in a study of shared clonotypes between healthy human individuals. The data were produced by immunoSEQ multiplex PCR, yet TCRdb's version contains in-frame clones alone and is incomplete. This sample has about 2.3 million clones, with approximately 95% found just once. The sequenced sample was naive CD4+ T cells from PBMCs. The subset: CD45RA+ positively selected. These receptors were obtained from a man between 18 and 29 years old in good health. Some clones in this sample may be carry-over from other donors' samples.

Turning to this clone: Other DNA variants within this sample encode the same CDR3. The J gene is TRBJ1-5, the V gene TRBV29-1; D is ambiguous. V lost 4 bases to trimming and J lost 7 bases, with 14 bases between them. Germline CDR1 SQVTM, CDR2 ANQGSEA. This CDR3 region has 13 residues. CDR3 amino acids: CSVGGSGDQPQHF. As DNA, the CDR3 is TGCAGCGTTGGTGGGTCGGGTGACCAGCCCCAGCATTTT.

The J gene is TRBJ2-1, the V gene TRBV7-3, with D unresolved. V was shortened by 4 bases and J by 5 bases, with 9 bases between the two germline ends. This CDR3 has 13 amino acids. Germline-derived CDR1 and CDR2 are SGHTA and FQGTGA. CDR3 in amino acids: CASSYSTHNEQFF. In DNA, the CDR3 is TGTGCCAGCAGCTACTCGACCCACAATGAGCAGTTCTTC.

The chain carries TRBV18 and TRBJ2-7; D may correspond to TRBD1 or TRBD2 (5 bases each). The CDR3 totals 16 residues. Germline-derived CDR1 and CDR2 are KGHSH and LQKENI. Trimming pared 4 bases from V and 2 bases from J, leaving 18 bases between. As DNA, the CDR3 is TGTGCCAGCTCACAGTGGGACGGCGGCTCTCCCTACGAGCAGTACTTC. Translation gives CASSQWDGGSPYEQYF.

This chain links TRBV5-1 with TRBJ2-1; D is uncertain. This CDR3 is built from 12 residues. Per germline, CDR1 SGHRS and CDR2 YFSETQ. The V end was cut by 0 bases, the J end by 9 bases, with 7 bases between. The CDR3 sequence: CASSLAWGEQFF. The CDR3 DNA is TGCGCCAGCAGCTTGGCCTGGGGTGAGCAGTTCTTC. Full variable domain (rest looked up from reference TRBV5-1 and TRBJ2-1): KAGVTQTPRYLIKTRGQQVTLSCSPISGHRSVSWYQQTPGQGLQFLFEYFSETQRNKGNFPGRFSGRQFSNSRSEMNVSTLELGDSALYLCASSLAWGEQFFGPGTRLTVL.

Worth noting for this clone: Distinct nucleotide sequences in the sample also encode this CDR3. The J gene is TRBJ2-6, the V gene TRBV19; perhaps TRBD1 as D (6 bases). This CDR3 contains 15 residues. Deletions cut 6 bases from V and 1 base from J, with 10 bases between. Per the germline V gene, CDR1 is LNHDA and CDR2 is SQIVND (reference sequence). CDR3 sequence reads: CASSRTGSGANVLTF. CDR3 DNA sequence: TGTGCCAGTAGCCGTACAGGGTCTGGGGCCAACGTCCTGACTTTC.

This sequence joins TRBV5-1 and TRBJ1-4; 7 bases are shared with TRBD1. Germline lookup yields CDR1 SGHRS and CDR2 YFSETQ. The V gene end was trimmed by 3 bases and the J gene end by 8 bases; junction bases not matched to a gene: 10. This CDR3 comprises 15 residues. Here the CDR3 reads CASSSGGGWGEKLFF. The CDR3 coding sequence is TGCGCCAGCAGCTCGGGAGGGGGCTGGGGCGAAAAACTGTTTTTT. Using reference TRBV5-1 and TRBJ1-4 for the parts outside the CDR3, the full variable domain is KAGVTQTPRYLIKTRGQQVTLSCSPISGHRSVSWYQQTPGQGLQFLFEYFSETQRNKGNFPGRFSGRQFSNSRSEMNVSTLELGDSALYLCASSSGGGWGEKLFFGSGTQLSVL.

The CDR3: CASNETPGQGAPYGYTF. The CDR3 DNA sequence: TGTGCCAGCAACGAAACGCCGGGACAGGGGGCTCCCTATGGCTACACCTTC. This sequence joins TRBV28 and TRBJ1-2; 12 bases map to TRBD1. V lost 7 bases to trimming and J lost 4 bases; unmatched junction nucleotides: 13. This CDR3 has 17 amino acids. Germline CDR1 and CDR2: MDHEN and SYDVKM.

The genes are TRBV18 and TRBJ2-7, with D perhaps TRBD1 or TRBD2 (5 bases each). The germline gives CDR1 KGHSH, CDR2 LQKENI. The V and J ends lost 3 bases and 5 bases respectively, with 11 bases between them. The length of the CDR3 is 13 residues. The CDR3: CASSPVGDHEQYF. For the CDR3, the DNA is TGTGCCAGCTCACCGGTGGGGGATCACGAGCAGTACTTC.

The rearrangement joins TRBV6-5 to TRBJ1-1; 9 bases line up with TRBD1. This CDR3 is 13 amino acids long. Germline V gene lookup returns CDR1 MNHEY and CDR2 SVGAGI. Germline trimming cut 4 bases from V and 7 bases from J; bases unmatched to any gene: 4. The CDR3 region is CASSSDRGNEAFF. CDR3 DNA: TGTGCCAGCAGTTCCGACAGGGGGAATGAAGCTTTCTTT.

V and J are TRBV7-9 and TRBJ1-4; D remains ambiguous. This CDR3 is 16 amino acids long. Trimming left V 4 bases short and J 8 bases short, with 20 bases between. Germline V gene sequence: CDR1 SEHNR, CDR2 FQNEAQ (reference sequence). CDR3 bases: TGTGCCAGCAGCTCAAAGATGGGCCTCTCGGGGGAAAAACTGTTTTTT. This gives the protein CASSSKMGLSGEKLFF.

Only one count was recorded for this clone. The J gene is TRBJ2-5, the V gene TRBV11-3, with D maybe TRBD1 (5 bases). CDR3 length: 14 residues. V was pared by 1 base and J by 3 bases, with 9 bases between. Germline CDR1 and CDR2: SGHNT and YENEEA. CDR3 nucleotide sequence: TGTGCCAGCAGCTTAGCAGGGCCAGAAGAGACCCAGTACTTC. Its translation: CASSLAGPEETQYF.

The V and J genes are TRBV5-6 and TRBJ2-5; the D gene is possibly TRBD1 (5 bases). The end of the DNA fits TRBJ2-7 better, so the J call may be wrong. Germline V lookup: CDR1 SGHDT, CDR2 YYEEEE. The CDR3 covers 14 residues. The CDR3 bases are TGTGCCAGCAGCAGGACAAGAGACACCTACGAGCAGTACTTC. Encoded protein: CASSRTRDTYEQYF.

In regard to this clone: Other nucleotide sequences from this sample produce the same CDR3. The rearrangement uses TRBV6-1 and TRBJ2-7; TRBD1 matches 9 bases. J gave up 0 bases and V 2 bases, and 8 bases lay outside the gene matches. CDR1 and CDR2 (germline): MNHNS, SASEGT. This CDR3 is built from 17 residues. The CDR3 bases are TGTGCCAGCAGTGAAAATCAGCCGGACAGGGGCTCCTACGAGCAGTACTTC. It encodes CASSENQPDRGSYEQYF.

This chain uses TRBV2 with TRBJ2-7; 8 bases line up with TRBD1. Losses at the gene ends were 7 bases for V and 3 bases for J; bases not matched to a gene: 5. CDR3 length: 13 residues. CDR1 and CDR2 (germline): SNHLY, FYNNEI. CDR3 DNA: TGTGCCAGCACCCGCGGACAGGGCTACGAGCAGTACTTC. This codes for CASTRGQGYEQYF. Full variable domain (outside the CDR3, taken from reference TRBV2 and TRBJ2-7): EPEVTQTPSHQVTQMGQEVILRCVPISNHLYFYWYRQILGQKVEFLVSFYNNEISEKSEIFDDQFSVERPDGSNFTLKIRSTKLEDSAMYFCASTRGQGYEQYFGPGTRLTVT.

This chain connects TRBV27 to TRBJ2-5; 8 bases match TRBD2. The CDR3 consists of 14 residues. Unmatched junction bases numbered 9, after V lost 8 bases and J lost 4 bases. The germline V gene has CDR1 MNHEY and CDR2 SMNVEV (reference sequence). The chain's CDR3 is CASREGLRRETQYF. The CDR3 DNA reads TGTGCCAGCCGGGAGGGACTGCGGCGAGAGACCCAGTACTTC.

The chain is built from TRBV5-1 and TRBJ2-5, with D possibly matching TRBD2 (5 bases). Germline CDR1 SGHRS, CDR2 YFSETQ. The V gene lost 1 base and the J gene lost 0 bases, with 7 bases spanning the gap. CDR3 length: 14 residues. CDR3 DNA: TGCGCCAGCAGCTTGTTCGGGGACCAAGAGACCCAGTACTTC. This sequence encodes CASSLFGDQETQYF.

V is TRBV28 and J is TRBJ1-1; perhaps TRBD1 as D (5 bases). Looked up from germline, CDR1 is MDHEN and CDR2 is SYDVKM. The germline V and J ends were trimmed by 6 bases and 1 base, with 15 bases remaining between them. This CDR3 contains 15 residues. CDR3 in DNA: TGTGCCAGCAGCCCGGGGGGGGGTTGGAACACTGAAGCTTTCTTT. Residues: CASSPGGGWNTEAFF.

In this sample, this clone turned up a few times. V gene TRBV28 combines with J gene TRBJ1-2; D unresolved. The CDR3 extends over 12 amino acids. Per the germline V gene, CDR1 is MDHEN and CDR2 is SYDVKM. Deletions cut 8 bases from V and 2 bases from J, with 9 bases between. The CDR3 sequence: CASAAGNYGYTF. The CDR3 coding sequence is TGTGCCAGCGCCGCAGGCAACTATGGCTACACCTTC.